The 8 T cell receptor beta chains in this list originate from one sample, sequenced in a study of T cell repertoires in cytomegalovirus infection. One entry per CDR3 protein results from TCRdb running MiXCR on the reads. This table holds approximately 910,000 distinct CDR3 sequences, 31% found once. These receptors are not linked to any known antigen. The specimen comprised cultured CD8+ T cells from PBMCs, sampled from culture after CMV antigen stimulation. The receptors stem from a human donor in good health (CMV status not recorded). Some clones in this sample may be carry-over from other donors' samples.

The chain joins TRBV27 to TRBJ1-6; 7 nucleotides align to TRBD1. V gave up 6 bases and J gave up 8 bases; unmatched junction bases: 10. This CDR3 is built from 15 residues. Germline CDR1 and CDR2: MNHEY and SMNVEV (reference sequence). The CDR3 sequence is CASRFTGVFDSPLHF. The DNA for the CDR3 is TGTGCCAGCAGGTTTACAGGGGTTTTTGATTCACCCCTCCACTTT.

This clonotype was seen ten or more times. V is TRBV12-3 or TRBV12-4 and J is TRBJ1-4; 8 bases map to TRBD1. V gave up 5 bases and J gave up 8 bases; unmatched junction bases: 10. This CDR3 is built from 15 residues. CDR3 protein: CASSLRTGRGEKLFF. DNA for the CDR3: TGTGCCAGCAGTCTCCGGACAGGGCGAGGGGAAAAACTGTTTTTT.

This CDR3 reads CASSSPRSGGGTDTQYF. In DNA form, the CDR3 reads TGTGCCAGCAGCTCCCCCCGATCAGGGGGGGGCACAGATACGCAGTATTTT. This rearrangement joins TRBV11-2 to TRBJ2-3; D may match TRBD1 or TRBD2 (7 bases each). The CDR3 has 17 amino acids. Between the trimmed V and J ends, which lost 4 bases and 1 base, there was a span of 18 bases. Germline assignment: CDR1 SGHAT and CDR2 FQNNGV.

This clonotype has a count of ten or more. The chain links TRBV7-8 to TRBJ2-3; TRBD2 matches 8 bases. V was pared by 5 bases and J by 5 bases, with 6 bases of the junction left unmatched. The CDR3 extends over 14 amino acids. The germline V gene encodes CDR1 SGHVS and CDR2 FQNEAQ. Here the CDR3 DNA reads TGTGCCAGCAGCCCGCGGGGGGCCCAAGATACGCAGTATTTT. This encodes CASSPRGAQDTQYF.

This chain connects TRBV12-3 or TRBV12-4 to TRBJ2-1; 7 positions match TRBD2. The V segment lost 10 bases and the J segment 12 bases; nucleotides outside the gene matches: 9. This CDR3 spans 11 amino acids. CDR3 in DNA: TGTGCCACCCCGTCGGGGGGAACGCAGTTCTTC. Translation gives CATPSGGTQFF.

The chain recombines TRBV20-1 with TRBJ2-5; D tentatively reads TRBD1 or TRBD2 (6 bases each). Germline CDR1 reads DFQATT; CDR2 reads SNEGSKA (reference sequence). Trimming took 6 bases from V and 3 from J, leaving 14 bases between them. This CDR3 is built from 13 residues. The CDR3 is CSAPGGEEETQYF. CDR3 nucleotide sequence: TGCAGTGCCCCCGGGGGCGAGGAAGAGACCCAGTACTTC.

This clonotype was counted many times. One end of the junction fails to match germline, which may point to a read error. The chain uses TRBV19 and TRBJ2-1; D is uncertain. The CDR3 has 12 amino acids. Germline assignment: CDR1 LNHDA and CDR2 SQIVND (reference sequence). The CDR3 is CASSISYNEQFF. The CDR3 region has the DNA TGTGCCAGCAGTATTTCCTACAATGAGCAGTTCTTC. Based on the CDR3 plus reference TRBV19 and TRBJ2-1, the full variable domain is DGGITQSPKYLFRKEGQNVTLSCEQNLNHDAMYWYRQDPGQGLRLIYYSQIVNDFQKGDIAEGYSVSREKKESFPLTVTSAQKNPTAFYLCASSISYNEQFFGPGTRLTVL.

There are a few counts of this clonotype. The J gene is TRBJ2-1, the V gene TRBV20-1, with TRBD2 matching over 7 bases. CDR1 is DFQATT, CDR2 SNEGSKA, per germline (reference sequence). The J segment lost 2 bases and the V segment lost 0 bases, leaving 4 bases of the junction unmatched. CDR3 length: 15 amino acids. The CDR3 DNA is TGCAGTGCTAGAGATACGGGGGGACCCTACAATGAGCAGTTCTTC. The encoded protein is CSARDTGGPYNEQFF.